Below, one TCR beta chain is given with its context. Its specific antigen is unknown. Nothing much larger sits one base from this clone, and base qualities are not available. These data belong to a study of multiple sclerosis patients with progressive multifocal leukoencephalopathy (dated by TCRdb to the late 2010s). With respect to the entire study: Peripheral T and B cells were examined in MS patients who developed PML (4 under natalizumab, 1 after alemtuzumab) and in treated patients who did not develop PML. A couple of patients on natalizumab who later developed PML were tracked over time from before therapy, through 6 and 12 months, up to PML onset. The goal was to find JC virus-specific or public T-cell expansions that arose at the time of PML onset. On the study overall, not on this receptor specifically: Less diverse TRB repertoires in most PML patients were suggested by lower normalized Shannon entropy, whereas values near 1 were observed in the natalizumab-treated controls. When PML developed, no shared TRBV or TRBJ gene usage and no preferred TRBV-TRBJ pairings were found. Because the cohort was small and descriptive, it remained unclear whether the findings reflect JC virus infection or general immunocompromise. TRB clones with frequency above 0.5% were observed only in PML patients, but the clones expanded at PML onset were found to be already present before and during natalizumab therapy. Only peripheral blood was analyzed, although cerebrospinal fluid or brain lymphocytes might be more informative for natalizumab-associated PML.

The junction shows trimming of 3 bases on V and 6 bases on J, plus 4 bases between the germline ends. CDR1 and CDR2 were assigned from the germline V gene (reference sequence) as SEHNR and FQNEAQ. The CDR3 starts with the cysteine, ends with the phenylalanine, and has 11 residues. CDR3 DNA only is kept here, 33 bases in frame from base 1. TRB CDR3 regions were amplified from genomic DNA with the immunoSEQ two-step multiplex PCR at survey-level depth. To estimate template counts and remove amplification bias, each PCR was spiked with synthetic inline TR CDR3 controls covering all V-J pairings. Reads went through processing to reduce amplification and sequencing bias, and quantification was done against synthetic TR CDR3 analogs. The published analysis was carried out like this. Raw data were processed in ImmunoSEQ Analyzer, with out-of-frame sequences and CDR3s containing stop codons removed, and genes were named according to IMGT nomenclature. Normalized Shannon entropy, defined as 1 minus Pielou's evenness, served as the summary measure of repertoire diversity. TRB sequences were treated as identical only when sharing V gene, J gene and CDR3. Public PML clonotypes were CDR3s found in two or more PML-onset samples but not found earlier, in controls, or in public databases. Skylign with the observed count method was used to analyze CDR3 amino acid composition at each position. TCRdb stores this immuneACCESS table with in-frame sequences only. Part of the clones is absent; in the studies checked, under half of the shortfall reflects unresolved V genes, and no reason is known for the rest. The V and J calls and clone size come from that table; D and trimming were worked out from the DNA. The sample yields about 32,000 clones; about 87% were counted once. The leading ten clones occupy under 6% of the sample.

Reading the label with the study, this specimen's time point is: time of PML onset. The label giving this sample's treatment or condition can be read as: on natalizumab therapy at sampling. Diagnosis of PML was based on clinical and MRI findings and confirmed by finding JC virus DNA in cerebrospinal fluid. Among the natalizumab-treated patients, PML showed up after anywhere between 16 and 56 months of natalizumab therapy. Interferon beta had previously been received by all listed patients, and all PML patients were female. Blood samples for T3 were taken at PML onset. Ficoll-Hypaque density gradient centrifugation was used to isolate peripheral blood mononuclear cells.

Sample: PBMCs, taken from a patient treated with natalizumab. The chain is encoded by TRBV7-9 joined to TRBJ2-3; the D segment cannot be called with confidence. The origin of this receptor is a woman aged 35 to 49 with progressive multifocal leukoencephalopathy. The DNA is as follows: TGTGCCAGCAGCTTTGTCGATACGCAGTATTTT. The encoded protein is CASSFVDTQYF.